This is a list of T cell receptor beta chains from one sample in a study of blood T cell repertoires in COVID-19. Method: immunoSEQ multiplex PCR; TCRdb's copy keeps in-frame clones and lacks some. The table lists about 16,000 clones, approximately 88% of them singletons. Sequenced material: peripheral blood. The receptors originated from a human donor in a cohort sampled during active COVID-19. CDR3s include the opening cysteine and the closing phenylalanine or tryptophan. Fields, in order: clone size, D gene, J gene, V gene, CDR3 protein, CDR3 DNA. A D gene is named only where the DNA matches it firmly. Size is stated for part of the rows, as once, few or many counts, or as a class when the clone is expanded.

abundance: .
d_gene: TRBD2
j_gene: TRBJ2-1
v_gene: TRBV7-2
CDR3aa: CASSLVLAGNNEQFF
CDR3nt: TGTGCCAGCAGCTTAGTGTTAGCGGGGAACAATGAGCAGTTCTTC

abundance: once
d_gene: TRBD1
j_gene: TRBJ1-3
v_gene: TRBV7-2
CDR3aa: CASSLETGWGNTIYF
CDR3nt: TGTGCCAGCAGCTTAGAGACAGGGTGGGGAAACACCATATATTTT

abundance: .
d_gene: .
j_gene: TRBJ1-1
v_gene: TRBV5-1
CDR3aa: CASNLWTGRDTEAFF
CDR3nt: TGCGCCAGCAACCTCTGGACGGGGAGGGACACTGAAGCTTTCTTT

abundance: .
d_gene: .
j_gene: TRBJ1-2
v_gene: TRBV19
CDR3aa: CASSEVTRQGYTF
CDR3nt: TGTGCCAGTAGTGAGGTGACCCGGCAGGGCTACACCTTC

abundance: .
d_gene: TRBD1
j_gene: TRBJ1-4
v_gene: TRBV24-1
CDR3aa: CATSETGAGEKLFF
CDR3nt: TGTGCCACCAGCGAGACAGGGGCGGGTGAAAAACTGTTTTTT

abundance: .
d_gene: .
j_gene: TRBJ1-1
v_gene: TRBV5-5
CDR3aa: CASTQQISGTEAFF
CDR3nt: TGTGCCAGCACCCAACAAATCTCGGGGACTGAAGCTTTCTTT

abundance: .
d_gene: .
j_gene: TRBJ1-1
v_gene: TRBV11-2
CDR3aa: CASSLDTVGRAFF
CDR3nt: TGTGCCAGCAGCTTGGACACAGTGGGTCGGGCTTTCTTT

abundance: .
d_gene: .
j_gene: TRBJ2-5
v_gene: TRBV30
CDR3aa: CAWRSLNKETQYF
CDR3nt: TGTGCCTGGAGATCTCTAAATAAGGAGACCCAGTACTTC

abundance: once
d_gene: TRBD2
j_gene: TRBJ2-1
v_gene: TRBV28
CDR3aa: CASSLSAGGSYNEQFF
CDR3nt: TGTGCCAGCAGTCTCTCAGCGGGGGGGTCCTACAATGAGCAGTTCTTC

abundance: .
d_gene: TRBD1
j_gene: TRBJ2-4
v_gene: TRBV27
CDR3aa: CASSFRAQGAPNIQYF
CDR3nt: TGTGCCAGCAGCTTTAGGGCACAGGGGGCCCCTAACATTCAGTACTTC

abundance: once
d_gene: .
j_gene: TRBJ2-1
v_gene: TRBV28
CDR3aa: CATQYNEQFF
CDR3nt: TGTGCCACTCAGTACAATGAGCAGTTCTTC

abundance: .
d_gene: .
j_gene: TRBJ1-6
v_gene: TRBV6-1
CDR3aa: CASSEAKRIAYNSPLHF
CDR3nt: TGTGCCAGCAGTGAAGCCAAGCGAATTGCTTATAATTCACCCCTCCACTTT

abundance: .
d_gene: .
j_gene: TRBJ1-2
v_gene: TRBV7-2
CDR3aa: CASSFEGSIYGYTF
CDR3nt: TGTGCCAGCAGCTTTGAGGGCTCCATCTATGGCTACACCTTC

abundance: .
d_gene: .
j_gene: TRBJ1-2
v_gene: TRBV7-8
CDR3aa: CASSLNPYPNYGYTF
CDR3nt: TGTGCCAGCAGCTTAAACCCCTACCCTAACTATGGCTACACCTTC

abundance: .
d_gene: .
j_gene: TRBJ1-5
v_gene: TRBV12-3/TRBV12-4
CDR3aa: CASSLTEDQPQHF
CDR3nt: TGTGCCAGCAGTTTAACGGAGGATCAGCCCCAGCATTTT

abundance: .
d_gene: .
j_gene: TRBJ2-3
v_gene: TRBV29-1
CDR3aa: CSASISTTDTQYF
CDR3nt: TGCAGCGCCTCTATCTCTACCACAGATACGCAGTATTTT

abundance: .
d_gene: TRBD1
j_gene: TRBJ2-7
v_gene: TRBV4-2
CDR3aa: CASSQRTGVSYEQYF
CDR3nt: TGTGCCAGCAGCCAGCGGACAGGAGTCTCCTACGAGCAGTACTTC

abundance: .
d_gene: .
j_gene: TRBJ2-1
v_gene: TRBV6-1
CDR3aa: CASSEGRALGEQFF
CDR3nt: TGTGCCAGCAGTGAAGGGAGGGCCCTAGGCGAGCAGTTCTTC

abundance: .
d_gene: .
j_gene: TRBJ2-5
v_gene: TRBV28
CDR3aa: CASTRGGQETQYF
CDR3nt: TGTGCCAGCACCCGAGGGGGACAAGAGACCCAGTACTTC

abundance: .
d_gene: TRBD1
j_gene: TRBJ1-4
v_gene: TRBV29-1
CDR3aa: CSVAHGTGKGEKLFF
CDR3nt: TGCAGCGTTGCACACGGGACAGGGAAGGGGGAAAAACTGTTTTTT

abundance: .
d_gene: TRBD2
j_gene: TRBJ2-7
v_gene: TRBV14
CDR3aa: CASSPGLASYEQYF
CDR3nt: TGTGCCAGCAGCCCGGGACTAGCCTCCTACGAGCAGTACTTC

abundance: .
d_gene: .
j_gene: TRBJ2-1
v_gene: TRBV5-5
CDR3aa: CASSMLENNEQFF
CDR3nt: TGTGCCAGCAGCATGCTAGAGAACAATGAGCAGTTCTTC

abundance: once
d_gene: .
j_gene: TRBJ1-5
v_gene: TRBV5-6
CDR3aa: CASSLGRYQPQHF
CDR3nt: TGTGCCAGCAGCTTGGGTCGGTATCAGCCCCAGCATTTT

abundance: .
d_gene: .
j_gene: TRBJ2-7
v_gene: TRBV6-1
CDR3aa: CASSEDGHSGYEQYF
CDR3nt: TGTGCCAGCAGTGAGGACGGACACAGTGGCTACGAGCAGTACTTC